A selection of T cell receptor beta chains follows, all from one sample in a study of T cell responses to AZD1222 COVID-19 vaccine. This table comes from immunoSEQ multiplex PCR, and its TCRdb copy is limited to in-frame clones, with some not included. The sample comprises tens of thousands of clones, 80% to 90% of which are singletons, and around 3.6% rests with the top ten. The sample consisted of peripheral blood, taken 28 days after the second AZD1222 dose. The source is an adult who received the AZD1222 COVID-19 vaccine. Both conserved end residues are part of each CDR3. A D gene is named only where the DNA matches it firmly. Part of the rows lack a size; the others show once, few, many or a class for expanded clones.

d_gene,v_gene,abundance,j_gene,CDR3nt,CDR3aa
.,TRBV25-1,.,TRBJ1-2,TGTGCCAGCAGTGCTGGAACTAACTATGGCTACACCTTC,CASSAGTNYGYTF
.,TRBV5-1,.,TRBJ2-7,TGCGCCAGCAGCTCAGACGGCTACTACGAGCAGTACTTC,CASSSDGYYEQYF
.,TRBV9,.,TRBJ2-3,TGTGCCAGCAGCGTATATGAGGCGGGTACAAACACAGATACGCAGTATTTT,CASSVYEAGTNTDTQYF
TRBD1,TRBV18,.,TRBJ1-3,TGTGCCAGCTCCCCTCGACAGGGTTCTGGAAACACCATATATTTT,CASSPRQGSGNTIYF
.,TRBV4-3,.,TRBJ1-5,TGCGCCAGCAGCCAAGACGCGGGACTTAGCAATCAGCCCCAGCATTTT,CASSQDAGLSNQPQHF
TRBD1,TRBV27,.,TRBJ1-2,TGTGCCAGCAGATTAGGAGGGGGCGCGGAAGGCTACACCTTC,CASRLGGGAEGYTF
.,TRBV5-4,.,TRBJ2-6,TGTGCCAGCGGGGTTTCTGGGGCCAACGTCCTGACTTTC,CASGVSGANVLTF
.,TRBV5-1,few,TRBJ1-1,TGCGCCAGCAGGAGGGTCATGAACACTGAAGCTTTCTTT,CASRRVMNTEAFF
TRBD2,TRBV11-2,few,TRBJ2-2,TGTGCCAGCACCCGACTAGCGGGAGGGGAAACCGGGGAGCTGTTTTTT,CASTRLAGGETGELFF
.,TRBV6-5,.,TRBJ2-6,TGTGCCAGCGGCACAAGCTCTGGGGCCAACGTCCTGACTTTC,CASGTSSGANVLTF
.,TRBV5-1,.,TRBJ1-1,TGCGCCAGCAGCTTGTTTAGGGGTGACACTGAAGCTTTCTTT,CASSLFRGDTEAFF
.,TRBV28,.,TRBJ1-4,TGTGCCAGCAGTGATATCGGGCCACTTAATGAAAAACTGTTTTTT,CASSDIGPLNEKLFF
TRBD1,TRBV28,.,TRBJ1-5,TGTGCCAGCAGTATGGGACAGGGGAATCAGCCCCAGCATTTT,CASSMGQGNQPQHF